This T cell receptor (beta chain) emerged from a study of metastatic and nonmetastatic thyroid tumors. Study at large: Repertoires were compared across blood and tumor or nodule tissue from malignant and benign thyroid patients.

TCRdb re-called the PCR reads via MiXCR. The sample has some 11,000 clones, 25% to 30% seen once; the top ten hold over 9.5%. Regarding the study as a whole: Patients with malignant thyroid tumors reportedly had significantly higher TCR beta diversity than those with benign nodules, in blood and tumor.

Germline trimming cut 5 bases from V and 3 bases from J; bases unmatched to any gene: 12. Per germline, CDR1 MDHEN and CDR2 SYDVKM. The length of the CDR3 is 18 residues. All patients were treatment-naive before thyroid surgery. This clone is medium-sized within its sample. Its antigen is not identified. Sample: tumor tissue. The V gene is TRBV28, the J gene TRBJ2-1; 11 nucleotides line up with TRBD2. The TCR originated in a male donor with papillary thyroid cancer or a benign thyroid nodule (not recorded which). Some clones in this sample may be carry-over from other donors' samples. CDR3 DNA: TGTGCCAGCAGTCCAGCGGAACTAGCGGGAGACTTCTACAATGAGCAGTTCTTC. This encodes CASSPAELAGDFYNEQFF. The full variable domain, its missing parts supplied by reference TRBV28 and TRBJ2-1, is DVKVTQSSRYLVKRTGEKVFLECVQDMDHENMFWYRQDPGLGLRLIYFSYDVKMKEKGDIPEGYSVSREKKERFSLILESASTNQTSMYLCASSPAELAGDFYNEQFFGPGTRLTVL.